This T cell receptor (beta chain) was captured in a study of blood T cell repertoires in COVID-19. Study context: Italy, Spain and the United States were the sources of the convalescent and acute COVID-19 samples. T cells, B-cell-depleted T cells, or PBMCs supplied cDNA or gDNA.

Germline V gene sequence: CDR1 MDHEN, CDR2 SYDVKM. From its first to its last residue, the CDR3 has 11 amino acids. Original handling: Amplifying reference gene primers gave estimates of nucleated cell counts. Method: immunoSEQ multiplex PCR; TCRdb's copy keeps in-frame clones and lacks some. D and trimming come from the DNA, and the V and J calls and clone size come from that table. The sample includes some 73,000 clones, approximately 85% seen only once; the top ten take roughly 35%. About this clone itself: The limits of the CDR3 on the DNA are not certain, so only TCRdb's listed CDR3 is given.

The specimen was peripheral blood. The clonotype was recovered from a woman older than 75 with active or convalescent COVID-19. The rearrangement uses TRBV28 and TRBJ2-5; the table names TRBD1, a call not compared with the DNA. The CDR3 loop is CASGSVGTGNF.